A single sample is the source of the 4 T cell receptor beta chains below, sequenced in a study of T cell changes during pregnancy in multiple sclerosis. Using immunoSEQ multiplex PCR, the repertoire was profiled, and TCRdb retains in-frame clones only, with some absent. This table has fewer than 35,000 clones, 90% appearing once. The sample here was CD4+ T cells from peripheral blood mononuclear cells, taken in the third trimester of pregnancy. These receptors originate from a female donor in good health, enrolled as a control in a pregnancy study.

The chain combines TRBV27 with TRBJ2-3; 9 bases map to TRBD2. Germline CDR1 MNHEY, CDR2 SMNVEV (reference sequence). There are 16 residues in the CDR3. V trimming: 5 bases; J trimming: 4 bases; junction bases outside the gene matches: 10. For the CDR3, the DNA is TGTGCCAGCAGTAGTAGCGGGAGTGGTGGGGCAGATACGCAGTATTTT. It specifies CASSSSGSGGADTQYF.

J is TRBJ1-4 and V is TRBV7-9, with a possible D match to TRBD1 (6 bases). V gave up 5 bases and J gave up 7 bases, with 17 bases separating them. The CDR3 is 15 residues long. Germline CDR1 is SEHNR and CDR2 is FQNEAQ (reference sequence). CDR3 region: CASSRPGGPAEKLFF. Here the CDR3 DNA reads TGTGCCAGCAGCCGCCCGGGGGGGCCCGCTGAAAAACTGTTTTTT. Full variable domain (outside the CDR3, taken from reference TRBV7-9 and TRBJ1-4): DTGVSQNPRHKITKRGQNVTFRCDPISEHNRLYWYRQTLGQGPEFLTYFQNEAQLEKSRLLSDRFSAERPKGSFSTLEIQRTEQGDSAMYLCASSRPGGPAEKLFFGSGTQLSVL.

This rearrangement joins TRBV11-1 to TRBJ2-1; TRBD2 agrees at 15 bases. The ends lost 5 bases at V and 5 bases at J; junction bases unmatched: 7. The V gene's germline CDR1 is SGHAT and CDR2 FQDESV (reference sequence). The CDR3 runs to 17 residues. The CDR3 coding sequence is TGTGCCAGCAGCCAAAGGGGACTAGCGGGGGGAAACAATGAGCAGTTCTTC. As protein: CASSQRGLAGGNNEQFF.

The gene calls are TRBV5-4 and TRBJ2-2, with D uncertain. Trimming took 0 bases from V and 2 from J, leaving 11 bases between them. Germline-derived CDR1 and CDR2 are SGHNT and YYREEE (reference sequence). The CDR3 runs to 16 residues. The CDR3 DNA sequence: TGTGCCAGCAGCTTGGACTCCAACCTTAACACCGGGGAGCTGTTTTTT. This sequence encodes CASSLDSNLNTGELFF.